This T cell receptor beta chain was documented in a study of blood T cell repertoires in COVID-19. Study information: Specimens from acute and convalescent COVID-19 originated in the United States, Italy and Spain. The cDNA or gDNA used as material had been derived from T cells, B-cell-depleted T cells, or PBMCs.

The V gene's germline CDR1 is SNHLY and CDR2 FYNNEI. V gave up 7 bases and J gave up 6 bases; unmatched junction bases: 2. CDR3 length: 12 amino acids. Authors' processing steps: Reference gene primer amplification in the assay estimated nucleated cell counts. Repertoires were generated with immunoSEQ multiplex PCR, while TCRdb's copy carries only in-frame clones and drops some. V, J and clone size reflect that table, while D and trimming were determined from the DNA. The data hold about 68,000 clones, with around 86% observed a single time. The clonotype comes from a man aged 25 to 40 with acute or convalescent COVID-19. V gene TRBV2 combines with J gene TRBJ1-1, with 10 bases matching TRBD1. Sequenced: peripheral blood. CDR3 amino acids: CASKGTGAEAFF. The CDR3 region has the DNA TGTGCCAGCAAAGGGACAGGGGCTGAAGCTTTCTTT.